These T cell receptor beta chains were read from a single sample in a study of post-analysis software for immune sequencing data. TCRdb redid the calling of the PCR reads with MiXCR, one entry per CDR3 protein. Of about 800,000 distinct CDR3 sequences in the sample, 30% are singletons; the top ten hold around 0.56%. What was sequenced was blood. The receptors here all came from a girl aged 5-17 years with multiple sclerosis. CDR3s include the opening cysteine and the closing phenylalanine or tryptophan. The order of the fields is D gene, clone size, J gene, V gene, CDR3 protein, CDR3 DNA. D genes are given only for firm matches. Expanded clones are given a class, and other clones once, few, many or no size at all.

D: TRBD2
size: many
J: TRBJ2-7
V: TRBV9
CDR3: CASSVDGTSYEQYF
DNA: TGTGCCAGCAGCGTAGATGGGACTAGCTACGAGCAGTACTTC

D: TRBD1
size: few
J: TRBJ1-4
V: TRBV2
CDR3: CASSTGGMGEKLFF
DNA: TGTGCCAGCAGTACAGGGGGCATGGGGGAAAAACTGTTTTTT

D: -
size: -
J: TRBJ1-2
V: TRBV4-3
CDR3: CASSQFLDAFYGYTF
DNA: TGCGCCAGCAGCCAATTCCTGGACGCTTTTTATGGATACACCTTC

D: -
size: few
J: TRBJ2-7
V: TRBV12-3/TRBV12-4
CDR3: CASSLRHLSSYEQYF
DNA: TGTGCCAGCAGTTTACGGCACCTTTCCTCCTACGAGCAGTACTTC

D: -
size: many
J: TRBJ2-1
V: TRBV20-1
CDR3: CSASITSQYNEQFF
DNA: TGCAGTGCTAGTATAACTAGCCAATACAATGAGCAGTTCTTC

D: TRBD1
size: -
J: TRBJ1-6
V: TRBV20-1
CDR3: CSARGPPRTGNSPLHF
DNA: TGCAGTGCTAGAGGGCCCCCACGGACAGGGAATTCACCCCTCCACTTT

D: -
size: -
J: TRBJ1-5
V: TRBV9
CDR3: CASSVGDSSNQPQHF
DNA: TGTGCCAGCAGCGTGGGAGACAGTAGCAATCAGCCCCAGCATTTT

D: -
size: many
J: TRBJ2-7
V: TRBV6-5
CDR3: CASGDDNPYEQYF
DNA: TGTGCCAGCGGAGACGACAACCCCTACGAGCAGTACTTC

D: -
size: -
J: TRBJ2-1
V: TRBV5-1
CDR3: CVSSLDVAETQFF
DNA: TGCGTCAGCAGCTTGGATGTAGCAGAGACCCAGTTCTTC

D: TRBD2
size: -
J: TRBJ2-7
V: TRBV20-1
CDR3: CSATGLAAYEQYF
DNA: TGCAGTGCCACCGGACTAGCGGCCTACGAGCAGTACTTC

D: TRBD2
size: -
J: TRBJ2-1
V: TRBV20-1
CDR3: CSAERLAGGNIYNEQFF
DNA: TGCAGTGCGGAAAGACTAGCGGGAGGGAATATCTACAATGAGCAGTTCTTC

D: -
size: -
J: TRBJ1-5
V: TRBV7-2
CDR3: CASSFGRNQPQHF
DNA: TGTGCCAGCAGCTTTGGCAGGAATCAGCCCCAGCATTTT

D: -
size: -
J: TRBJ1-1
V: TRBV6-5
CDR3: CASSMPPAAFF
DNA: TGTGCCAGCAGTATGCCACCAGCCGCTTTCTTT

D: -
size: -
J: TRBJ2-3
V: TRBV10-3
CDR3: CAISAGLSTDTQYF
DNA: TGTGCCATCAGTGCCGGACTGAGCACAGATACGCAGTATTTT

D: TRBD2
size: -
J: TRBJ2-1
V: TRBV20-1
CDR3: CSADGGLARSDEQFF
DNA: TGCAGTGCTGACGGAGGACTAGCGAGATCCGATGAGCAGTTCTTC

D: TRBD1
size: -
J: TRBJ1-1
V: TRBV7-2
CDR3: CASSLVIRGTEAFF
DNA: TGTGCCAGCAGCTTAGTGATCAGGGGGACTGAAGCTTTCTTT

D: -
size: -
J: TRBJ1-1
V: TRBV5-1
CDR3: CASSPEGHMNTEAFF
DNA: TGCGCCAGCAGCCCCGAGGGACATATGAACACTGAAGCTTTCTTT

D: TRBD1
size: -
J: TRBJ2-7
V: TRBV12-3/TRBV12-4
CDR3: CASSLEVSGTGRYEQYF
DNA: TGTGCCAGCAGTTTAGAGGTTTCCGGGACAGGGAGGTACGAGCAGTACTTC

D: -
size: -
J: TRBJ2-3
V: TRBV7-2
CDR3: CASSPTGHGIFGDTQYF
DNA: TGTGCCAGCAGCCCCACGGGGCACGGGATCTTCGGAGATACGCAGTATTTT

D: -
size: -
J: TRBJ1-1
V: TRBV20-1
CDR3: CSARKPSGAPEAFF
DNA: TGCAGTGCTAGAAAACCGTCGGGGGCCCCTGAAGCTTTCTTT

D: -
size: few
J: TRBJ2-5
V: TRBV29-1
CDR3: CSVERDKISYF
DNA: TGCAGCGTTGAAAGGGACAAGATATCGTACTTC

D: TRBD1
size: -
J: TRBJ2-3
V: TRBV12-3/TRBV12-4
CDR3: CASSSRDSRTDTQYF
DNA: TGTGCCAGCAGTTCACGGGACAGCCGCACAGATACGCAGTATTTT

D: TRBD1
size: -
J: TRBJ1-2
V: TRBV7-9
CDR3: CASSPGQPFYGYTF
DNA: TGTGCCAGCAGCCCGGGACAGCCCTTCTATGGCTACACCTTC

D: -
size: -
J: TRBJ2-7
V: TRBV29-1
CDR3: CSVLAGEGREQYF
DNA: TGCAGCGTTTTGGCAGGGGAGGGGAGAGAGCAGTACTTC

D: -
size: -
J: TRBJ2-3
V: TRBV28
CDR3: CASSFSQPRTDTQYF
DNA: TGTGCCAGCAGTTTCTCCCAACCTCGCACAGATACGCAGTATTTT

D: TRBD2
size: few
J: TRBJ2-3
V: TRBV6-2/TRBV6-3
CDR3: CASSYATSNTDTQYF
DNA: TGTGCCAGCAGTTACGCGACTAGCAACACAGATACGCAGTATTTT

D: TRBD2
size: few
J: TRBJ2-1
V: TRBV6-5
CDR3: CASSYSIGIAGPNEQFF
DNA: TGTGCCAGCAGTTACTCGATAGGGATAGCGGGACCCAATGAGCAGTTCTTC

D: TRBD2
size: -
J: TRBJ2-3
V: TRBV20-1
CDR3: CSARLAGESTQYF
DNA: TGCAGTGCTAGACTAGCGGGAGAGAGTACGCAGTATTTT

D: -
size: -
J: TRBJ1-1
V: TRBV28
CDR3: CAISPPADTEAFF
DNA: TGTGCCATCTCACCCCCGGCGGACACTGAAGCTTTCTTT

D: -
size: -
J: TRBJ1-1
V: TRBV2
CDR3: CASRGIWAFF
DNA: TGTGCCAGCAGAGGGATATGGGCTTTCTTT

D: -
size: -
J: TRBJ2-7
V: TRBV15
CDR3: CATSRDRQGSYEQYF
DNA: TGTGCCACCAGCAGAGATCGGCAGGGCTCCTACGAGCAGTACTTC

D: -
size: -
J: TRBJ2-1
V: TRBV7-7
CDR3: CASSRGHCNEQFF
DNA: TGTGCTAGCTCCCGAGGCCATTGCAATGAGCAGTTCTTC

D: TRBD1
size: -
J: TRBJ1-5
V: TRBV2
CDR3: CASSEEGAGNQPQHF
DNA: TGTGCCAGCAGTGAGGAGGGGGCTGGCAATCAGCCCCAGCATTTT

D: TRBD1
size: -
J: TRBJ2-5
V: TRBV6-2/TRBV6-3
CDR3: CASSKTGYNEQYF
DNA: TGTGCCAGCAGTAAGACAGGGTATAATGAGCAGTACTTC

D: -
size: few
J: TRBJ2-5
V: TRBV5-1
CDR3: CASSVDRNYIQETQYF
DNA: TGCGCCAGCAGCGTAGACAGAAACTATATACAAGAGACCCAGTACTTC

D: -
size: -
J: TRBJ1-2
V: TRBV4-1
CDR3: CASSQVGRPPYGYTF
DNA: TGCGCCAGCAGCCAAGTTGGAAGGCCGCCCTATGGCTACACCTTC

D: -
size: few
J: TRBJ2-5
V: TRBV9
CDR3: CASSVAGRPQETQYF
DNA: TGTGCCAGCAGCGTAGCGGGGAGACCCCAAGAGACCCAGTACTTC

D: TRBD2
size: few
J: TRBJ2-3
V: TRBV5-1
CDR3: CASSSLSGRAVDTQYF
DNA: TGCGCCAGCAGCTCTTTAAGCGGGAGGGCCGTAGATACGCAGTATTTT

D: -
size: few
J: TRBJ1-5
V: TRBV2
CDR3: CASSDGEYQPQHF
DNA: TGTGCCAGCAGTGATGGGGAATACCAGCCCCAGCATTTT

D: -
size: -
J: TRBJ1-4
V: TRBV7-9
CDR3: CASSLWGLNGGKLFF
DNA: TGTGCCAGCAGCTTGTGGGGTCTTAACGGCGGAAAACTGTTTTTT

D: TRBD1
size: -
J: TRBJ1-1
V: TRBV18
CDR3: CASSPTGGVDTEAFF
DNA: TGTGCCAGCTCACCCACAGGGGGAGTTGACACTGAAGCTTTCTTT

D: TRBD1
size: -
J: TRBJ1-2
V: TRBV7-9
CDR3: CASSLRQGAQDYGYTF
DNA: TGTGCCAGCAGCTTGAGACAGGGGGCGCAGGACTATGGCTACACCTTC

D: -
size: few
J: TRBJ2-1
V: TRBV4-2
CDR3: CASSQARVDEQFF
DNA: TGTGCCAGCAGCCAAGCTAGGGTCGATGAGCAGTTCTTC

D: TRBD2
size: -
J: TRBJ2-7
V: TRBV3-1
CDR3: CASSQYLAGGPRGYEQYF
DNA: TGTGCCAGCAGCCAATATCTAGCGGGAGGGCCTCGTGGCTACGAGCAGTACTTC

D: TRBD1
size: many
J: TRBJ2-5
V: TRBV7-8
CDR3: CASSPRGLGETQYF
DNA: TGTGCCAGCAGTCCCAGGGGGCTGGGCGAGACCCAGTACTTC

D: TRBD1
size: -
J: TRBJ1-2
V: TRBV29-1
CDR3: CSAGTVAEGGYTF
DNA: TGCAGCGCCGGGACAGTCGCCGAAGGAGGCTACACCTTC

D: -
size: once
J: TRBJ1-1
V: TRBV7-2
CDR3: CASSWGGDKTEAFF
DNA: TGTGCCAGCAGCTGGGGGGGGGATAAAACTGAAGCTTTCTTT

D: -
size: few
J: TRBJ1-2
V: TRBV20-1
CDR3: CSAPRTRGDYGYTF
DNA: TGCAGTGCTCCAAGAACCAGGGGTGACTATGGCTACACCTTC

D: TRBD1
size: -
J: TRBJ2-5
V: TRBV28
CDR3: CASSLLGDSWFQETQYF
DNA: TGTGCCAGCAGTTTATTGGGGGACAGCTGGTTTCAAGAGACCCAGTACTTC

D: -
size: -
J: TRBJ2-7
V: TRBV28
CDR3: CASRNAGSTPEQYF
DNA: TGTGCCAGCAGAAATGCGGGGTCCACCCCCGAGCAGTACTTC

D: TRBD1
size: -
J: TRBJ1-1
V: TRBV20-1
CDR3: CSAQQGVAEAFF
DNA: TGCAGTGCTCAGCAGGGGGTCGCTGAAGCTTTCTTT

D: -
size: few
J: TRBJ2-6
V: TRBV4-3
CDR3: CASSQARRSSGANVLTF
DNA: TGCGCCAGCAGCCAAGCTAGGCGGTCCTCTGGGGCCAACGTCCTGACTTTC

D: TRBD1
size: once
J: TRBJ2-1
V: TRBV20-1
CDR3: CSAMGIGTGVYNEQFF
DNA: TGCAGTGCTATGGGGATAGGGACAGGGGTATACAATGAGCAGTTCTTC